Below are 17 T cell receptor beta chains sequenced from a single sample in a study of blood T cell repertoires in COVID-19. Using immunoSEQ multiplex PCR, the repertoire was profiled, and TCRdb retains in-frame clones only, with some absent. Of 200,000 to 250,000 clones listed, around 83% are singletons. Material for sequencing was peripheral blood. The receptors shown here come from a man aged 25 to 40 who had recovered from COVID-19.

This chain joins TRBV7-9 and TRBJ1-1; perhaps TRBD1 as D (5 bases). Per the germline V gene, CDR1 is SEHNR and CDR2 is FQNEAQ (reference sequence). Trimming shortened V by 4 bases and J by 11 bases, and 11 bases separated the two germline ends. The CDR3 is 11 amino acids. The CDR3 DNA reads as TGTGCCAGCAGCTCGATGGGGCCTGCTTTCTTT. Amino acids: CASSSMGPAFF. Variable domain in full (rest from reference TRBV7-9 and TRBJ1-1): DTGVSQNPRHKITKRGQNVTFRCDPISEHNRLYWYRQTLGQGPEFLTYFQNEAQLEKSRLLSDRFSAERPKGSFSTLEIQRTEQGDSAMYLCASSSMGPAFFGQGTRLTVV.

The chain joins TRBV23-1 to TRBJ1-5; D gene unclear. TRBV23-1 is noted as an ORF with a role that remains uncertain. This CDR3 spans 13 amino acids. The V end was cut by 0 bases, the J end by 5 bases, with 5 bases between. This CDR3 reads CASSQSSYQPQHF. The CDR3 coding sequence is TGCGCCAGCAGTCAATCTTCATATCAGCCCCAGCATTTT.

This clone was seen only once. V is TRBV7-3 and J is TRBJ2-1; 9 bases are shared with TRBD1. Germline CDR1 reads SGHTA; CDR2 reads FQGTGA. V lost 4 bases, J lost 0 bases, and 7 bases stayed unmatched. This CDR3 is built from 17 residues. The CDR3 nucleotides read TGTGCCAGCAGCTCCCTCCCGGGACAGGGCTCCTACAATGAGCAGTTCTTC. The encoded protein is CASSSLPGQGSYNEQFF.

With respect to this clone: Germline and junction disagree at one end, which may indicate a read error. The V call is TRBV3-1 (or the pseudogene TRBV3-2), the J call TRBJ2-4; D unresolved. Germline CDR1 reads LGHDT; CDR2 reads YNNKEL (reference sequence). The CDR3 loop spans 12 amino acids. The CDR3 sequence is CASSSLGFPPRF. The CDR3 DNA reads TGTGCCAGCAGCTCTCTTGGCTTCCCCCCGAGGTTC.

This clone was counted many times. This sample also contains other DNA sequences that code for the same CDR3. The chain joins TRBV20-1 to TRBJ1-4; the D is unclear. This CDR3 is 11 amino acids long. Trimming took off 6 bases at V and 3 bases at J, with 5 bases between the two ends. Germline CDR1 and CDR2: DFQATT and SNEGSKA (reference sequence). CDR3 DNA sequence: TGCAGTGCCCCGTCTAATGAAAAACTGTTTTTT. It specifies CSAPSNEKLFF.

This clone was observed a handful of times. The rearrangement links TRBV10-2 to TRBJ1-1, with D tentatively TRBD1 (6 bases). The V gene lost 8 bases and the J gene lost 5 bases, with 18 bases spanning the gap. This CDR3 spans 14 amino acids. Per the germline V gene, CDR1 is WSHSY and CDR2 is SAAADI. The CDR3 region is CASGDGQFQTEAFF. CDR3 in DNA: TGCGCCAGCGGGGATGGACAGTTTCAGACTGAAGCTTTCTTT.

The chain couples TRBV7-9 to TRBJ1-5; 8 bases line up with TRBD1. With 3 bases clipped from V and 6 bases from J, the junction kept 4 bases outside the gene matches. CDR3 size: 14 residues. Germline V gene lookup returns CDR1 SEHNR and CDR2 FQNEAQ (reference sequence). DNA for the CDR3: TGTGCCAGCAGCTTTACAGGGGGAGTTCAGCCCCAGCATTTT. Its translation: CASSFTGGVQPQHF.

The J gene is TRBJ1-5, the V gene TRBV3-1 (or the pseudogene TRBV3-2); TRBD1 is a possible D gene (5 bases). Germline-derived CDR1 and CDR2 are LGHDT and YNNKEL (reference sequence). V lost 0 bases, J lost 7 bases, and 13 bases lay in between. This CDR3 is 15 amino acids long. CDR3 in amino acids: CASSQDGRGWQPQHF. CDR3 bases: TGTGCCAGCAGCCAAGATGGGCGGGGCTGGCAGCCCCAGCATTTT.

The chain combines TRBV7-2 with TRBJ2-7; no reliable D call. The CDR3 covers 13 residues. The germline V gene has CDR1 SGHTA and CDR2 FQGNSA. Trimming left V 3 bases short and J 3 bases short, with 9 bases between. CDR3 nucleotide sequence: TGTGCCAGCAGCTTGATCGATAGCTACGAGCAGTACTTC. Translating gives CASSLIDSYEQYF.

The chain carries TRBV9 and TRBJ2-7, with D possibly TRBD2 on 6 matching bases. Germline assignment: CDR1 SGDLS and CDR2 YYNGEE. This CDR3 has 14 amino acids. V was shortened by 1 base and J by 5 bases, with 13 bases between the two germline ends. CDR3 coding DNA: TGTGCCAGCAGCGTAACGGGGGATCTTAACGAGCAGTACTTC. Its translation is CASSVTGDLNEQYF.

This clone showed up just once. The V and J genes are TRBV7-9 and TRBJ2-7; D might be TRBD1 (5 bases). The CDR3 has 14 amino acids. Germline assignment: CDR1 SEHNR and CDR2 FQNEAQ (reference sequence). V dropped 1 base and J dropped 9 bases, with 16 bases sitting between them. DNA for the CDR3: TGTGCCAGCAGCTTAGTCGGACAAGTACCTCTGCAGTACTTC. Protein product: CASSLVGQVPLQYF.

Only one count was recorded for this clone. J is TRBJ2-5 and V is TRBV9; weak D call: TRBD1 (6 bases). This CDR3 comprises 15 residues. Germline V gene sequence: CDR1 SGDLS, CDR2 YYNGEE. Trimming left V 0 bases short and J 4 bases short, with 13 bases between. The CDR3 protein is CASSVAGEVGETQYF. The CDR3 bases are TGTGCCAGCAGCGTAGCAGGGGAAGTCGGAGAGACCCAGTACTTC.

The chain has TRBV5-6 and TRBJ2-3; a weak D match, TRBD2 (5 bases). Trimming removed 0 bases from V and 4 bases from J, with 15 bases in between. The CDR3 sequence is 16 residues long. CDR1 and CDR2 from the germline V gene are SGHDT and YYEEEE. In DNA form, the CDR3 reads TGTGCCAGCAGCTTGGAGGCTAGCCGGGCGGCAGATACGCAGTATTTT. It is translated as CASSLEASRAADTQYF.

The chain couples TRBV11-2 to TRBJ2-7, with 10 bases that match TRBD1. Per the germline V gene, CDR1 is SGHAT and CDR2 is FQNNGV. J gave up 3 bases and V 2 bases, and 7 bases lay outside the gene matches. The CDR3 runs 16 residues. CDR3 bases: TGTGCCAGCAGCTTACCCCGGACAGGGGGAGGCTACGAGCAGTACTTC. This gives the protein CASSLPRTGGGYEQYF.

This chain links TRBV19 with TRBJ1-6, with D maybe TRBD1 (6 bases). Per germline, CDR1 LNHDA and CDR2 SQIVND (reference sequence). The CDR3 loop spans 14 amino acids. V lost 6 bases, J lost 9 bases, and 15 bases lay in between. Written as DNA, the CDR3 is TGTGCCAGTAGCCGCGAGGGGGACCGTTCACCCCTCCACTTT. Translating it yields CASSREGDRSPLHF.

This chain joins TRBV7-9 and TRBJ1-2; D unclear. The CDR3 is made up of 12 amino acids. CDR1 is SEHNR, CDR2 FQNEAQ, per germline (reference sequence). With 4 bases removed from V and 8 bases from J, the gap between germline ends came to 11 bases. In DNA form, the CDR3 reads TGTGCCAGCAGCTCCGCCCTCGGGGGCTACACCTTC. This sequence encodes CASSSALGGYTF.

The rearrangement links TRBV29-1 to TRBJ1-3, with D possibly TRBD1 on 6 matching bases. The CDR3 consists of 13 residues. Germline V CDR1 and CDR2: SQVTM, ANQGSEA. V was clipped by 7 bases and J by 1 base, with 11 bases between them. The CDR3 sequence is CSADSSSGNTIYF. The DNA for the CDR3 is TGCAGCGCGGACAGTTCTTCTGGAAACACCATATATTTT.